The entry below describes one T cell receptor (beta chain). This clonotype was detected ten times or more. Its antigen specificity is not known. Base quality data are lacking; no much larger clone is found one base away. The record originates from a study of T cell repertoires in cytomegalovirus infection (dated by TCRdb to between 2017 and 2020). For context, the study as a whole: Donor HLA type was relevant to the analysis, as public TCR beta signatures indicated carriage of CMV infection together with the matching HLA type. General study outcomes and caveats: In the ex vivo response, HLA-C-restricted CMV-specific TCR beta clonotypes were dominant, and in two of eight donors the single most frequent clonotype came from this HLA-C-restricted group. In both this cohort and an independent cohort of some 350 donors, the cumulative frequency of public TCR beta family members distinguished carriers of CMV infection plus the relevant HLA type.

The sequencing machine was an Illumina HiSeq 1500. TCRdb reprocessing: public reads trimmed at Q25 with fastp, clones called with MiXCR, in-frame beta chains kept. A single entry per CDR3 protein holds the most common genes and DNA from its merged rows. The sample table records 150,000 or so distinct CDR3 sequences; under 8.5% of these occur just once. Roughly 18% of the sample goes to the ten largest clones. Clipping removes 6 bases from V and 2 bases from J, with 6 as the unmatched junction base count. Sequences MDHEN (CDR1) and SYDVKM (CDR2) are obtained from the germline V gene. The CDR3 has 14 amino acids, counting the end cysteine and phenylalanine. Kept here is only the CDR3 DNA, which spans 42 bases and is read in frame from base 1.

The source of this sequence is a human donor in good health (CMV status not recorded). Some clones in this sample may be carry-over from other donors' samples. The sequenced sample consisted of PBMCs. The rearranged chain carries TRBV28 and TRBJ2-7; a stretch of 8 junction bases matches TRBD1. CDR3 region: CASREDRVTYEQYF. The nucleotide sequence is TGTGCCAGCAGAGAGGACAGGGTTACCTACGAGCAGTACTTC.